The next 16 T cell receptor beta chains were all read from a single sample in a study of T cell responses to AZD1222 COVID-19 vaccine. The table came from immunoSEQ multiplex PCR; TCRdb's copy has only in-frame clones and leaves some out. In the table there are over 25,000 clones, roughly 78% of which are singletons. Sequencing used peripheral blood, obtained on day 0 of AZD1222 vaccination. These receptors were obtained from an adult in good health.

DNA of the CDR3: TGTGCCAGCAGCGGGGGCTACGAGCAGTACGTC. Protein: CASSGGYEQYV. The V gene is TRBV12-3 or TRBV12-4, the J gene TRBJ2-7; D is possibly TRBD2 (6 bases). V was shortened by 6 bases and J by 3 bases, with 6 bases between the two germline ends. This CDR3 is 11 amino acids long.

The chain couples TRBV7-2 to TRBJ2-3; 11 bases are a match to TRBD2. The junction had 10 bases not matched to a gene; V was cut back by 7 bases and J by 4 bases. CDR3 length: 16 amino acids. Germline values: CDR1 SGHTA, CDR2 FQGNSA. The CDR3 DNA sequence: TGTGCCAGCAACCGATTAGCGGGAGGGGGGGCAGATACGCAGTATTTT. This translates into CASNRLAGGGADTQYF.

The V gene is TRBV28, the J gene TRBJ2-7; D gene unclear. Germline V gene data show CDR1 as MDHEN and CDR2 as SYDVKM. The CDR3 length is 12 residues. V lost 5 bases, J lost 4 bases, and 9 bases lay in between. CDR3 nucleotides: TGTGCCAGCAGTGCCGGGCAGTACGAGCAGTACTTC. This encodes CASSAGQYEQYF.

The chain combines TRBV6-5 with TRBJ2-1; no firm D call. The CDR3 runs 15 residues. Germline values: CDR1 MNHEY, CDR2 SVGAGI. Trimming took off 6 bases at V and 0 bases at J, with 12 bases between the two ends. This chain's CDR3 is CASRANAGSYNEQFF. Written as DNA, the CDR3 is TGTGCCAGCAGAGCCAATGCCGGCTCCTACAATGAGCAGTTCTTC.

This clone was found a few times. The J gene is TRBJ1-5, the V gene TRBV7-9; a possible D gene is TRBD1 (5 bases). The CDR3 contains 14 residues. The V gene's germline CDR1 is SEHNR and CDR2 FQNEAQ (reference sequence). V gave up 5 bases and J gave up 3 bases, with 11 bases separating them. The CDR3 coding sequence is TGTGCCAGCAGCGCCGGGACGGACAATCAGCCCCAGCATTTT. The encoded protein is CASSAGTDNQPQHF.

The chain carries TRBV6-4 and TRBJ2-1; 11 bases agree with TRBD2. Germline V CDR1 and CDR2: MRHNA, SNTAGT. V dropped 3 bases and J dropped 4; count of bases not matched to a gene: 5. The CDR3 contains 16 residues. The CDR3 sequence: CASSEAGTSGYNEQFF. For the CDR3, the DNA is TGTGCCAGCAGTGAGGCGGGGACTAGCGGTTACAATGAGCAGTTCTTC.

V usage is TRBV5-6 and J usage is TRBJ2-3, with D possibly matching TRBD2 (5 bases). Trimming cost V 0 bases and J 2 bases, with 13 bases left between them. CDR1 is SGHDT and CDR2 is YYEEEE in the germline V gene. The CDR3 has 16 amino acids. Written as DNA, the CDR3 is TGTGCCAGCAGCTTGGTGTTAGGACTCATCACAGATACGCAGTATTTT. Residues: CASSLVLGLITDTQYF.

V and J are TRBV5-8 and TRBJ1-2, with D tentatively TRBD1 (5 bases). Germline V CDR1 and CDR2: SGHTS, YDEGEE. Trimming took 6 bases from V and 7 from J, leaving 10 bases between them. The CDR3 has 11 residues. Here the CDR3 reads CASTLQGGYTF. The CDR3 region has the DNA TGTGCCAGCACCCTTCAGGGTGGCTACACCTTC.

CDR3 sequence: CASSLGLAGLTGELFF. CDR3 nucleotide sequence: TGTGCCAGCAGCTTAGGACTAGCGGGACTAACCGGGGAGCTGTTTTTT. The J gene is TRBJ2-2, the V gene TRBV7-2; 11 bases line up with TRBD2. Germline-derived CDR1 and CDR2 are SGHTA and FQGNSA. The V gene end was trimmed by 1 base and the J gene end by 5 bases; junction bases not matched to a gene: 3. CDR3 length: 16 amino acids.

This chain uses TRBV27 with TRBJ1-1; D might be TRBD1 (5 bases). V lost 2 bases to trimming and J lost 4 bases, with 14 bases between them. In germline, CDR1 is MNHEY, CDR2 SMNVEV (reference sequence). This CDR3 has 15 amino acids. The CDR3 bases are TGTGCCAGCAGTTTAAAACGTGGGGGATTCACTGAAGCTTTCTTT. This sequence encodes CASSLKRGGFTEAFF.

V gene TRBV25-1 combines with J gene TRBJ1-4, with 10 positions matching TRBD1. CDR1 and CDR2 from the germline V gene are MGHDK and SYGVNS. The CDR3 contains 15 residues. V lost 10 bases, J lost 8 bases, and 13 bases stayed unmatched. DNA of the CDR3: TGTGCCACTCGGAGGGCTGGACAGGGGGACGAAAAACTGTTTTTT. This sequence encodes CATRRAGQGDEKLFF.

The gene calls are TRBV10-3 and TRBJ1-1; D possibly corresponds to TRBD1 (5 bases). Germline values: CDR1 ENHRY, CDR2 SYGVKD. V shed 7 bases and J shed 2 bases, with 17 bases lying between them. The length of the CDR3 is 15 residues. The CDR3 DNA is TGTGCCATCACCCAGGGATTGGAAGCTAACACTGAAGCTTTCTTT. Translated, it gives CAITQGLEANTEAFF.

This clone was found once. The CDR3: CASSLSRTGELFF. CDR3 DNA sequence: TGTGCCAGCAGTTTAAGCAGGACCGGGGAGCTGTTTTTT. The genes are TRBV28 and TRBJ2-2, with D uncertain. The germline V gene encodes CDR1 MDHEN and CDR2 SYDVKM. Trimming removed 2 bases at V and 5 bases at J, with 6 bases between. The CDR3 sequence is 13 residues long.

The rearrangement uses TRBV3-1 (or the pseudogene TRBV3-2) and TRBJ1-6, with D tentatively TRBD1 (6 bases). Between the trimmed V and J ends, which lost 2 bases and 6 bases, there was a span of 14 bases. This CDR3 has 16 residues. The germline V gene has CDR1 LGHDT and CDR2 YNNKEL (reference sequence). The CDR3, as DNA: TGTGCCAGCAGCCAACATGCGGGACAACTTAATTCACCCCTCCACTTT. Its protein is CASSQHAGQLNSPLHF.

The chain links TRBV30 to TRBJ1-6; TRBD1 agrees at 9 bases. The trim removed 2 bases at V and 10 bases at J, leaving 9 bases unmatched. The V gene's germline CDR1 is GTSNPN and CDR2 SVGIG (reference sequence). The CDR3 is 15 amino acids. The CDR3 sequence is CAWSPPGQGNSPLHF. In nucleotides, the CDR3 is TGTGCCTGGAGTCCCCCCGGACAGGGGAACTCACCCCTCCACTTT.

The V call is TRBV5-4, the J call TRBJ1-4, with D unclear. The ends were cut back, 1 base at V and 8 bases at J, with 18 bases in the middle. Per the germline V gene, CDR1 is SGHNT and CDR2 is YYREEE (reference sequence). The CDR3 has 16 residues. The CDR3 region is CASSLKGSGREEKLFF. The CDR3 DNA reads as TGTGCCAGCAGCTTGAAAGGATCTGGACGGGAAGAAAAACTGTTTTTT.